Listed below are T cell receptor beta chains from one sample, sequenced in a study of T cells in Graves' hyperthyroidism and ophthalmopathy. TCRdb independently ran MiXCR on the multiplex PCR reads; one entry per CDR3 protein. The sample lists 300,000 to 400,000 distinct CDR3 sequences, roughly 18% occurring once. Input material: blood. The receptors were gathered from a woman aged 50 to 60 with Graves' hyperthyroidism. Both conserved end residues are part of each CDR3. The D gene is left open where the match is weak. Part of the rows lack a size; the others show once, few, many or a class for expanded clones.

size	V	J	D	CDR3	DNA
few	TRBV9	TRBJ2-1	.	CASSVGDAPYNEQFF	TGTGCCAGCAGCGTAGGGGACGCCCCCTACAATGAGCAGTTCTTC
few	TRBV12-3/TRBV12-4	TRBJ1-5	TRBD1	CASSFWQGGYSNQPQHF	TGTGCCAGCAGTTTTTGGCAGGGGGGGTATAGCAATCAGCCCCAGCATTTT
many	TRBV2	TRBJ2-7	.	CASGLFGGPPYEQYF	TGTGCCAGCGGCCTCTTTGGGGGACCACCCTACGAGCAGTACTTC
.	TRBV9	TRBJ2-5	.	CASSVATSQTQYF	TGTGCCAGCAGCGTAGCCACTAGCCAAACCCAGTACTTC
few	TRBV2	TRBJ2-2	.	CASSEEVGRWIRLFF	TGTGCCAGCAGTGAAGAGGTGGGCAGGTGGATTCGGCTGTTTTTT
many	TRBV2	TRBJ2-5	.	CASNGEGETQYF	TGTGCCAGCAATGGGGAAGGGGAGACCCAGTACTTC
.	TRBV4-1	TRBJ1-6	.	CASSQGYSPLHF	TGCGCCAGCAGCCAAGGGTATTCACCCCTCCACTTT
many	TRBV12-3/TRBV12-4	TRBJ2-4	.	CASSLTGGKNIQYF	TGTGCCAGCAGTTTGACAGGAGGGAAAAACATTCAGTACTTC
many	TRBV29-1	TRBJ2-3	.	CSVVGRYTDTQYF	TGCAGCGTTGTAGGGCGCTACACAGATACGCAGTATTTT
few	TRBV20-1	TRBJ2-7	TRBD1	CSARDRKGQGFHEQYF	TGCAGTGCTAGAGATAGGAAGGGACAGGGGTTCCACGAGCAGTACTTC
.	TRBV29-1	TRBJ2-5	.	CSVERPEETQYF	TGCAGCGTGGAAAGGCCGGAAGAGACCCAGTACTTC
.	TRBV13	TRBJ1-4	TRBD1	CASSHGTGFEKLFF	TGTGCCAGCAGTCACGGGACAGGGTTTGAAAAACTGTTTTTT
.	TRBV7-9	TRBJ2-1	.	CASSLGPSVEQFF	TGTGCCAGCAGCTTAGGTCCTAGCGTCGAGCAGTTCTTC
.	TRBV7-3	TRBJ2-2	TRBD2	CASSPTYGGATGELFF	TGTGCCAGCAGCCCGACTTACGGGGGGGCCACCGGGGAGCTGTTTTTT
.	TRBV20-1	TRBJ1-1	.	CSARDPADYEAFF	TGCAGTGCTAGAGATCCGGCAGACTATGAAGCTTTCTTT
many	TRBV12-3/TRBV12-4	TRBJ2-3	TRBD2	CASSPPGLAGVGTDTQYF	TGTGCCAGCAGTCCACCGGGACTAGCGGGAGTGGGCACAGATACGCAGTATTTT
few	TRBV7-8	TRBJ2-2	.	CASRPSGATGELFF	TGTGCCAGCAGGCCCTCAGGGGCCACCGGGGAGCTGTTTTTT
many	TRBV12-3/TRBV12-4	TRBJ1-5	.	CASSLARYGDVSQPQHF	TGTGCCAGCAGTTTAGCGCGATACGGGGATGTGAGTCAGCCCCAGCATTTT
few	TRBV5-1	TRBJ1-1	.	CASSPPSPEAFF	TGCGCCAGCAGCCCACCGAGCCCTGAAGCTTTCTTT
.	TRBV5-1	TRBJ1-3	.	CASRFSYFSGNTIYF	TGCGCCAGCAGGTTCAGCTATTTCTCTGGAAACACCATATATTTT
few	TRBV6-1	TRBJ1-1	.	CASSFAGGVNTEAFF	TGTGCCAGCAGTTTCGCGGGCGGTGTGAACACTGAAGCTTTCTTT
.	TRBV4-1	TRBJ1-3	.	CASSQEENWDTIYF	TGCGCCAGCAGCCAAGAGGAAAACTGGGACACCATATATTTT
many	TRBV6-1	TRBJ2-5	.	CASSHPQETQYF	TGTGCCAGCAGTCACCCCCAAGAGACCCAGTACTTC
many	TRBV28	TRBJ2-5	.	CASTSGPSPETQYF	TGTGCCAGCACCTCGGGACCTTCTCCAGAGACCCAGTACTTC
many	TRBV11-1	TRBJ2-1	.	CASATDSGAAYNEQFF	TGTGCCAGCGCTACCGATAGCGGCGCAGCCTACAATGAGCAGTTCTTC
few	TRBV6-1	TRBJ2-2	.	CASKGFTSRNTGELFF	TGTGCCAGCAAGGGCTTCACTAGCAGAAACACCGGGGAGCTGTTTTTT
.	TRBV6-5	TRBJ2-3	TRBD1	CASSYYGTGYTDTQYF	TGTGCCAGCAGTTACTATGGGACAGGTTACACAGATACGCAGTATTTT
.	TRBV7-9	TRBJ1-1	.	CASSLGSGDDGTEAFF	TGTGCCAGCAGCTTAGGTTCCGGGGATGATGGCACTGAAGCTTTCTTT